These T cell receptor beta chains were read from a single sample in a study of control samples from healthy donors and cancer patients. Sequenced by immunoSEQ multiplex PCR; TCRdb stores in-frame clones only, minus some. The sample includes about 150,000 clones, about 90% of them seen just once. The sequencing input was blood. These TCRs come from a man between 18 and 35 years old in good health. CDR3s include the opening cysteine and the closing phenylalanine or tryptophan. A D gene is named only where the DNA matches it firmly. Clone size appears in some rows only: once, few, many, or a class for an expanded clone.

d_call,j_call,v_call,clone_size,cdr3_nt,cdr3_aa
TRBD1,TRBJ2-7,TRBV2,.,TGTGCCAGCAGTGGCCCGGACAGGGGGGTCAACGAGCAGTACTTC,CASSGPDRGVNEQYF
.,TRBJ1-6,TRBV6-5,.,TGTGCCAGCAGCCAAGGGGGGGTGTCACCCCTCCACTTT,CASSQGGVSPLHF
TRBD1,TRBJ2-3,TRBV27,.,TGTGCCAGCAGTTTATTGGCAGGGGGACCTAAAGCTGGCACAGATACGCAGTATTTT,CASSLLAGGPKAGTDTQYF
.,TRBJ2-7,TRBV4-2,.,TGTGCCAGCAGCCAAGCAGGGGTCTACGAGCAGTACTTC,CASSQAGVYEQYF
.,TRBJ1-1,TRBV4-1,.,TGCGCCAGCAGCCTCAGGGGCAAGGGAGGGACTGAAGCTTTCTTT,CASSLRGKGGTEAFF
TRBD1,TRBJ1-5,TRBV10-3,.,TGTGCCATCAGTGAGTACGGGACAGGGGTTGGGGCCCAGCATTTT,CAISEYGTGVGAQHF
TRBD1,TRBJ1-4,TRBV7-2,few,TGTGCCAGCAGTTCACCGGGACAGGGGCGGGAAAAACTGTTTTTT,CASSSPGQGREKLFF
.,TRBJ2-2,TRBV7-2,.,TGTGCCAGCAGGTTAAGGGGGACCGGGGAGCTGTTTTTT,CASRLRGTGELFF
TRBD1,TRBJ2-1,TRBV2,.,TGTGCCAGCGGGGGACAGCCTATTTACAATGAGCAGTTCTTC,CASGGQPIYNEQFF
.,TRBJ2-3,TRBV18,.,TGTGCCAGCTCACCAGACGGGCTCTCGCGGGGCACAGATACGCAGTATTTT,CASSPDGLSRGTDTQYF
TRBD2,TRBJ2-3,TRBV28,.,TGTGCCAGCAGTGCCCTCATGCGGGCTAGCGGGGGAGGAGATACGCAGTATTTT,CASSALMRASGGGDTQYF
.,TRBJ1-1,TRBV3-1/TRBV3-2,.,TGTGCCAGCAGCCAAGATCCAGGGTTGAACACTGAAGCTTTCTTT,CASSQDPGLNTEAFF
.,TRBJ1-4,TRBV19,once,TGTGCCAGTAGTATAGTCGGAGTTGCAACTAATGAAAAACTGTTTTTT,CASSIVGVATNEKLFF
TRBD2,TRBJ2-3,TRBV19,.,TGTGCCAGTAGTATGCTAGCGGGGGGGACAGATACGCAGTATTTT,CASSMLAGGTDTQYF
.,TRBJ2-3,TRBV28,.,TGTGCCAGCAGTCCCCTAGCGTTCGGAGATACGCAGTATTTT,CASSPLAFGDTQYF
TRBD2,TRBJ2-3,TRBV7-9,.,TGTGCCAGCAGCTTTAGCGGGGGCGATACGCAGTATTTT,CASSFSGGDTQYF
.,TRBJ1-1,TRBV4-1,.,TGCGCCAGCAGCCGAGTACAGGACCTTGAAGCTTTCTTT,CASSRVQDLEAFF
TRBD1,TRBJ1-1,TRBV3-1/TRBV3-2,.,TGTGCCAGCAGCCAACAGGGGGCCCGGGTGGGTGAAGCTTTCTTT,CASSQQGARVGEAFF
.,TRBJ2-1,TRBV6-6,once,TGTGCCAGCAGTTACTCGGAGGCCCGAAGGGGGGATGAGCAGTTCTTC,CASSYSEARRGDEQFF
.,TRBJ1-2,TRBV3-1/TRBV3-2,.,TGTGCCAGCAGCCCTCAACCCTGGGACTATGGCTACACCTTC,CASSPQPWDYGYTF
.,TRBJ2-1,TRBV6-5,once,TGTGCCAGCAGTTACTCTAGGGGGGGGAGGTACAATGAGCAGTTCTTC,CASSYSRGGRYNEQFF
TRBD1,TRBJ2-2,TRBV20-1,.,TGCAGTGCTAGTGACCGGGACAGAAACACCGGGGAGCTGTTTTTT,CSASDRDRNTGELFF
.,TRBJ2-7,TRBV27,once,TGTGCCAGCAGGCAGAAGCTTCACGAGCAGTACTTC,CASRQKLHEQYF
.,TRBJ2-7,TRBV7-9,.,TGTGCCAGCAGCCGGGACCGCTCCTACGAGCAGTACTTC,CASSRDRSYEQYF
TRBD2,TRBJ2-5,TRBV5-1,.,TGCGCCAGCAGCATTAGCGGGGACCAAGAGACCCAGTACTTC,CASSISGDQETQYF
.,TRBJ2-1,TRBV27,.,TGTGCCAGCAGTTTATCTGGCGGCGAGCAGTTCTTC,CASSLSGGEQFF
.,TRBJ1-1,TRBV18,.,TGTGCCAGCTCGCCTACTCAGCGGGTCGAGGCAGGGAACACTGAAGCTTTCTTT,CASSPTQRVEAGNTEAFF
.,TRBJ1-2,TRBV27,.,TGTGCCAGCAGTCCCCAGGGTACGTGGTGGGGCTACACCTTC,CASSPQGTWWGYTF
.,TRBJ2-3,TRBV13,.,TGTGCCAGCAGCTATCGAGGGCCGAGCACAGATACGCAGTATTTT,CASSYRGPSTDTQYF
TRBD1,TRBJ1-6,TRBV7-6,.,TGTGCCAGCAGCTTATGGGGACAGGGGGTTTCACCCCTCCACTTT,CASSLWGQGVSPLHF
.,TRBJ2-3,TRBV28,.,TGTGCCAGCAGTTTTTGGCGCACAGATACGCAGTATTTT,CASSFWRTDTQYF
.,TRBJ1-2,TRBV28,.,TGTGCCAGCACCCCGACAGGAGACCCAACCGTTTCTAACTATGGCTACACCTTC,CASTPTGDPTVSNYGYTF
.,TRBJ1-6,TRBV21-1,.,TGTGCCAGCACCAGCCGGGACAGGGCCATTTCACCCCTCCACTTT,CASTSRDRAISPLHF
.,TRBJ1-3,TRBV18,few,TGTGCCAGCTCGACGACAGTCTCTGGAAACACCATATATTTT,CASSTTVSGNTIYF
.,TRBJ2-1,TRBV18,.,TGTGCCAGCTCTCAAGGCCGGGGTTCCTACAATGAGCAGTTCTTC,CASSQGRGSYNEQFF
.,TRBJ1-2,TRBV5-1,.,TGCGCCAGCAGCTTGGAAGCCGGGACTTCTAACTATGGCTACACCTTC,CASSLEAGTSNYGYTF
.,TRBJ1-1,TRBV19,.,TGTGCCAGTAACTCCCCGACACCCTTGAACACTGAAGCTTTCTTT,CASNSPTPLNTEAFF
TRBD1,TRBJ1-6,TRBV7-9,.,TGTGCCAGCAGCGGACAGGGGAGGGACTCACCCCTCCACTTT,CASSGQGRDSPLHF
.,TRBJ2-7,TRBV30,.,TGTGCCTGGAGTAGGCCTTGGCTGGGGGAGCAGTACTTC,CAWSRPWLGEQYF
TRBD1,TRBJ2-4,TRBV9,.,TGTGCCAGCAGCGTAGCTAGGGACAGCCGGATTCAGTACTTC,CASSVARDSRIQYF
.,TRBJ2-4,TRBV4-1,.,TGCGCCAGCAGCCTAGATCTAGCCAAAAACATTCAGTACTTC,CASSLDLAKNIQYF
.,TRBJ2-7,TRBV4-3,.,TGCGCCAGCAGCCAAGAACCTCAAGTTGGGACTCTTTCCGAGCAGTACTTC,CASSQEPQVGTLSEQYF
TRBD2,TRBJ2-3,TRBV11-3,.,TGTGCCAGCAGCTTAGATCCGACTAGCTCGGAGTATTTT,CASSLDPTSSEYF
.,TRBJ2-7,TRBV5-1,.,TGCGCCAGCAGCATATCCTCCGGGACGGAATTTTACGAGCAGTACTTC,CASSISSGTEFYEQYF
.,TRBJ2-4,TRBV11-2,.,TGTGCCAGCAGCTTAGTGTGGACCGGGAAAAACATTCAGTACTTC,CASSLVWTGKNIQYF
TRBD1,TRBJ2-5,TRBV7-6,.,TGTGCCAGCAGCTTACTAGGGGGCGGCCAAGAGACCCAGTACTTC,CASSLLGGGQETQYF
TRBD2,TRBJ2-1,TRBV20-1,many,TGCAGTGCTAGTATAGCGGGGCTCAACAATGAGCAGTTCTTC,CSASIAGLNNEQFF
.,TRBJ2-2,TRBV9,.,TGTGCCAGCAGCGTAGGTGACTACAACACCGGGGAGCTGTTTTTT,CASSVGDYNTGELFF
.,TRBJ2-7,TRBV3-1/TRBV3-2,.,TGTGCCAGCAGCCAAGGCACCTTCGACGAGTACTTC,CASSQGTFDEYF
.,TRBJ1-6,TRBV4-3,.,TGCGCCAGCAGCCAAGATAGGGATGCTAATTCACCCCTCCACTTT,CASSQDRDANSPLHF
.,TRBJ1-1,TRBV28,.,TGTGCCAGCAGTACACAGGGTTCGGGAGGAACTGAAGCTTTCTTT,CASSTQGSGGTEAFF
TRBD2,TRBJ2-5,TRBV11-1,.,TGTGCCAGCAGCCCTCAGACGCTAGCGGGGGGCCGGTTGTACTTC,CASSPQTLAGGRLYF
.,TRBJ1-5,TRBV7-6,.,TGTGCCAGCAGCCAGGGACAAGGGGGCAATCAGCCCCAGCATTTT,CASSQGQGGNQPQHF
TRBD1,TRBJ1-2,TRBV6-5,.,TGTGCCAGCAGTTACAGGGGGACAGGACATGGCTACACCTTC,CASSYRGTGHGYTF
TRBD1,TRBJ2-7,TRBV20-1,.,TGCAGTGCTAGTAACAGGGGCACTAACGAGCAGTACTTC,CSASNRGTNEQYF
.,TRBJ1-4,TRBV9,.,TGTGCCAGCAGCGTAGGGGGTGCAACTAATGAAAAACTGTTTTTT,CASSVGGATNEKLFF